A single T cell receptor beta chain is shown here with its context. V lost 9 bases to trimming and J lost 1 base, with 15 bases between them. Germline V gene data show CDR1 as LNHDA and CDR2 as SQIVND (reference sequence). The CDR3 extends over 14 amino acids. The data were taken from a study of blood T cell repertoires in COVID-19. Study-wide context: Acute and convalescent COVID-19 samples came from the United States, Italy and Spain.

TCRdb's copy holds only in-frame clones and misses some; the assay was immunoSEQ multiplex PCR. The sample lists approximately 380,000 clones; just over 90% were seen once. Sample: PBMCs or T cells enriched from blood (not recorded which). This rearrangement joins TRBV19 to TRBJ1-1; weak D call: TRBD1 (6 bases). This clonotype originated in a woman between 40 and 50 years old who had been exposed to COVID-19. DNA for the CDR3: TGTGCCAGCGAACAGGGTAAATGGAACACTGAAGCTTTCTTT. It translates to CASEQGKWNTEAFF.